The 25 T cell receptor beta chains in this list originate from one sample, sequenced in a study of cytomegalovirus exposure and HLA in healthy donors. The PCR had 60 Vbeta and 13 Jbeta primers. The table came from immunoSEQ multiplex PCR; TCRdb's copy has only in-frame clones and leaves some out. This table holds around 150,000 clones, over 75% found once. The source material was PBMCs. The receptor set was obtained from a woman aged 25 to 45 in good health and CMV-seronegative.

The rearrangement uses TRBV27 and TRBJ1-1; tentatively, D is TRBD1 (6 bases). CDR3 size: 17 residues. The germline gives CDR1 MNHEY, CDR2 SMNVEV (reference sequence). V was trimmed by 1 base and J by 4 bases, leaving 19 bases between them. DNA for the CDR3: TGTGCCAGCAGTTTATTTTTCCCCACAGGGTTTCGCACTGAAGCTTTCTTT. It translates to CASSLFFPTGFRTEAFF.

V is TRBV14 and J is TRBJ2-3; TRBD2 matches 8 bases. Germline V gene data show CDR1 as SGHDN and CDR2 as FVKESK. With 2 bases clipped from V and 4 bases from J, the junction kept 5 bases outside the gene matches. This CDR3 has 15 amino acids. The CDR3 DNA reads TGTGCCAGCAGCCAAAGCACTAGCGGTCCAGATACGCAGTATTTT. Amino acids: CASSQSTSGPDTQYF.

The chain links TRBV11-2 to TRBJ2-7; D may be TRBD1 (5 bases). Germline assignment: CDR1 SGHAT and CDR2 FQNNGV. The V end was cut by 1 base, the J end by 0 bases, with 13 bases between. The CDR3 totals 16 residues. In nucleotides, the CDR3 is TGTGCCAGCAGCTTAGGGATGGGGCCCAGCTCCTACGAGCAGTACTTC. This encodes CASSLGMGPSSYEQYF.

The chain joins TRBV7-2 to TRBJ2-5; no reliable D call. CDR1 and CDR2 (germline): SGHTA, FQGNSA. V was shortened by 0 bases and J by 2 bases, with 10 bases between the two germline ends. CDR3 size: 15 residues. The CDR3 is CASSLAEGGQETQYF. DNA for the CDR3: TGTGCCAGCAGCTTAGCAGAAGGCGGACAAGAGACCCAGTACTTC.

V and J are TRBV19 and TRBJ2-1; 8 nucleotides agree with TRBD1. Trimming at V came to 8 bases and at J to 2 bases, leaving 2 bases not matched to a gene. The CDR3 length is 13 residues. The germline V gene has CDR1 LNHDA and CDR2 SQIVND (reference sequence). CDR3 residues: CASRDRTYNEQFF. CDR3 bases: TGTGCCAGTCGGGACAGGACCTACAATGAGCAGTTCTTC.

The V call is TRBV4-1, the J call TRBJ1-2; the D is unclear. V shed 0 bases and J shed 7 bases, with 12 bases lying between them. The germline gives CDR1 MGHRA, CDR2 YSYEKL. The CDR3 extends over 14 amino acids. CDR3 sequence (DNA): TGCGCCAGCAGCCAAGATCAGGCCCCGAGTGGCTACACCTTC. Its protein is CASSQDQAPSGYTF.

The chain carries TRBV6-5 and TRBJ2-7, with TRBD1 as a possible D gene (7 bases). The germline CDR1 and CDR2 sequences are MNHEY and SVGAGI. The V and J ends lost 6 bases and 7 bases respectively, with 16 bases between them. The length of the CDR3 is 13 residues. The CDR3 loop reads CASRLDRAGEQYF. The CDR3 DNA follows: TGTGCCAGCAGATTAGACAGGGCGGGGGAGCAGTACTTC.

J is TRBJ1-2 and V is TRBV7-2; 9 bases align to TRBD1. Losses at the gene ends were 7 bases for V and 8 bases for J; bases not matched to a gene: 11. The CDR3 extends over 14 amino acids. The germline V gene has CDR1 SGHTA and CDR2 FQGNSA. The CDR3, as DNA: TGTGCCAGCACCCTAATACAGGGGGCGGGGGGCTACACCTTC. This gives the protein CASTLIQGAGGYTF.

The chain combines TRBV11-2 with TRBJ2-1; maybe TRBD1 (7 bases). Trimming pared 4 bases from V and 0 bases from J, leaving 22 bases between. Germline V gene lookup returns CDR1 SGHAT and CDR2 FQNNGV. This CDR3 contains 19 residues. The CDR3 is CASSSRGAGNSSSYNEQFF. Written as DNA, the CDR3 is TGTGCCAGCAGCTCCAGGGGGGCGGGAAATTCGAGCTCCTACAATGAGCAGTTCTTC.

This clone was detected a few times. This sequence joins TRBV18 and TRBJ1-2, with a possible D match to TRBD1 (6 bases). Germline CDR1 is KGHSH and CDR2 is LQKENI. The V end lost 3 bases, the J end lost 3 bases, and 8 bases lay between the germline ends. The CDR3 is 13 residues long. DNA for the CDR3: TGTGCCAGCTCACCGAACAGGGACTATGGCTACACCTTC. Amino acids: CASSPNRDYGYTF.

The chain employs TRBV29-1 and TRBJ2-4, with D maybe TRBD1 (5 bases). With 5 bases removed from V and 8 bases from J, the gap between germline ends came to 10 bases. Germline V lookup: CDR1 SQVTM, CDR2 ANQGSEA. This CDR3 contains 11 residues. The CDR3 loop is CSVKGLDIQYF. The CDR3 bases are TGCAGCGTTAAGGGGTTGGACATTCAGTACTTC.

The chain uses TRBV7-2 and TRBJ2-7; 8 bases match TRBD1. Germline V lookup: CDR1 SGHTA, CDR2 FQGNSA. The CDR3 has 16 residues. V lost 0 bases to trimming and J lost 2 bases; unmatched junction nucleotides: 6. The CDR3 loop reads CASSLATGGSAYEQYF. In DNA, the CDR3 is TGTGCCAGCAGCTTAGCTACAGGGGGAAGCGCCTACGAGCAGTACTTC.

This clone was counted once. The chain couples TRBV4-3 to TRBJ1-4; TRBD1 agrees at 7 bases. Germline V gene sequence: CDR1 LGHNA, CDR2 YSLEER. The ends lost 0 bases at V and 7 bases at J; junction bases unmatched: 5. The CDR3 loop spans 15 amino acids. In DNA form, the CDR3 reads TGCGCCAGCAGCCAAGATGCAGGGGGTGGTGAAAAACTGTTTTTT. Encoded protein: CASSQDAGGGEKLFF.

This clone occurred a few times. The genes are TRBV6-5 and TRBJ2-1; 13 nucleotides align to TRBD2. There are 16 residues in the CDR3. J was trimmed by 2 bases and V by 4 bases; bases with no gene match: 2. CDR1 MNHEY and CDR2 SVGAGI come from the germline V gene. The CDR3 nucleotides read TGTGCCAGCAGTTTCGGGACTAGCGGGGCCTACAATGAGCAGTTCTTC. Encoded protein: CASSFGTSGAYNEQFF.

The gene calls are TRBV7-9 and TRBJ1-5; 7 nucleotides align to TRBD1. Unmatched junction bases numbered 0, after V lost 1 base and J lost 0 bases. Germline V gene data show CDR1 as SEHNR and CDR2 as FQNEAQ (reference sequence). CDR3 length equals 15 residues. The chain's CDR3 is CASSLGQGSNQPQHF. The CDR3, as DNA: TGTGCCAGCAGCTTAGGACAGGGTAGCAATCAGCCCCAGCATTTT.

Only a few counts were recorded for this clone. The sample contains more than one DNA sequence encoding this CDR3. CDR3 nucleotides: TGTGCCAGCAGCTTAGACAGGGGGGGCAATCAGCCCCAGCATTTT. This gives the protein CASSLDRGGNQPQHF. The chain has TRBV11-2 and TRBJ1-5; TRBD1 matches 7 bases. The CDR3 has 15 residues. Trimming at V came to 0 bases and at J to 2 bases, leaving 1 base not matched to a gene. Germline CDR1 is SGHAT and CDR2 is FQNNGV.

The chain employs TRBV7-9 and TRBJ2-5; 10 nucleotides align to TRBD2. CDR3 length: 15 amino acids. The V gene's germline CDR1 is SEHNR and CDR2 FQNEAQ (reference sequence). Trimming cost V 3 bases and J 5 bases; bases outside gene matches: 6. The CDR3, as DNA: TGTGCCAGCAGCTTGGCTAGCGGGGGCGAGGAGACCCAGTACTTC. Its translation is CASSLASGGEETQYF. Based on the CDR3 plus reference TRBV7-9 and TRBJ2-5, the full variable domain is DTGVSQNPRHKITKRGQNVTFRCDPISEHNRLYWYRQTLGQGPEFLTYFQNEAQLEKSRLLSDRFSAERPKGSFSTLEIQRTEQGDSAMYLCASSLASGGEETQYFGPGTRLLVL.

V and J are TRBV19 and TRBJ2-3, with TRBD2 matching over 13 bases. Germline V CDR1 and CDR2: LNHDA, SQIVND (reference sequence). V shed 6 bases and J 6 bases; nucleotides not matched to a gene: 6. This CDR3 contains 15 residues. CDR3: CASSLLAGGQDTQYF. The DNA of the CDR3 is TGTGCCAGTAGCCTACTAGCGGGGGGGCAGGATACGCAGTATTTT.

V usage is TRBV6-6 and J usage is TRBJ1-5; possible D gene TRBD1, 6 bases. The CDR3 covers 14 residues. V shed 2 bases and J shed 3 bases, with 8 bases lying between them. Germline V lookup: CDR1 MNHNY, CDR2 SVGAGI (reference sequence). The CDR3 DNA is TGTGCCAGCAGTTACAGACAGGACAATCAGCCCCAGCATTTT. Translation gives CASSYRQDNQPQHF.

This clone occurred once. The chain employs TRBV6-5 and TRBJ1-1; 7 positions match TRBD1. There are 13 residues in the CDR3. Per germline, CDR1 MNHEY and CDR2 SVGAGI. Trimming cost V 6 bases and J 4 bases; bases outside gene matches: 5. Here the CDR3 DNA reads TGTGCCAGCAGGAAACAGGGGTTCACTGAAGCTTTCTTT. Its protein product is CASRKQGFTEAFF.

This clone was observed a few times. This chain links TRBV2 with TRBJ2-5; 9 bases map to TRBD2. V shed 4 bases, J shed 4 bases, and the junction held 1 base outside the gene matches. The CDR3 contains 13 residues. Germline CDR1 reads SNHLY; CDR2 reads FYNNEI. The CDR3 here is CASSAGLAETQYF. CDR3 DNA: TGTGCCAGCAGTGCGGGACTAGCAGAGACCCAGTACTTC.

This clone has just one count. This sequence joins TRBV6-1 and TRBJ2-1; 7 bases map to TRBD2. V lost 11 bases to trimming and J lost 0 bases; unmatched junction nucleotides: 7. This CDR3 has 14 residues. Germline-derived CDR1 and CDR2 are MNHNS and SASEGT. CDR3 sequence: CAVKREGSYNEQFF. The DNA of the CDR3 is TGTGCCGTCAAGAGGGAGGGCTCCTACAATGAGCAGTTCTTC.

The chain recombines TRBV5-5 with TRBJ2-5; 9 nucleotides agree with TRBD2. The length of the CDR3 is 15 residues. Germline V gene data show CDR1 as SGHKS and CDR2 as YYEKEE (reference sequence). V lost 0 bases to trimming and J lost 5 bases; unmatched junction nucleotides: 5. As DNA, the CDR3 is TGTGCCAGCAGCTTGGAAGCGGGGGGAATCGAGACCCAGTACTTC. Translation gives CASSLEAGGIETQYF.

V usage is TRBV14 and J usage is TRBJ2-7; D is undetermined. From germline, CDR1 is SGHDN and CDR2 FVKESK. Trimming left V 4 bases short and J 0 bases short, with 10 bases between. The CDR3 sequence is 14 residues long. Here the CDR3 DNA reads TGTGCCAGCAGCCCCCTGTCCGGCTCCTACGAGCAGTACTTC. It translates to CASSPLSGSYEQYF.

This clone was seen a single time. This chain joins TRBV9 and TRBJ2-2; 13 bases are shared with TRBD2. Germline CDR1 SGDLS, CDR2 YYNGEE. The CDR3 has 15 amino acids. The junction had 0 bases not matched to a gene; V was cut back by 1 base and J by 6 bases. The CDR3 region is CASSVTSGGAGELFF. The CDR3 bases are TGTGCCAGCAGCGTAACTAGCGGGGGGGCCGGGGAGCTGTTTTTT.